The 27 T cell receptor beta chains listed next were all sequenced from one sample in a study of blood T cell repertoires in COVID-19. Profiling relied on immunoSEQ multiplex PCR, and the TCRdb table lists in-frame clones only, not all of them. The top ten clones hold less than 9% of a sample with some 500,000 clones, about 88% of them seen once. The specimen was peripheral blood. All receptors derive from a woman aged 45-65 years with COVID-19, enrolled during active disease.

As DNA, the CDR3 is TGTGCCAGCAGTCGCGGGACAGTCAACACTGAAGCTTTCTTT. Amino acids: CASSRGTVNTEAFF. The chain employs TRBV6-5 and TRBJ1-1; TRBD1 agrees at 7 bases. V dropped 5 bases and J dropped 2; count of bases not matched to a gene: 5. Germline loops: CDR1 MNHEY, CDR2 SVGAGI. There are 14 residues in the CDR3.

The chain has TRBV30 and TRBJ2-3; a possible D gene is TRBD2 (6 bases). The CDR3 covers 17 residues. The ends were cut back, 1 base at V and 6 bases at J, with 23 bases in the middle. Germline V gives CDR1 GTSNPN, CDR2 SVGIG (reference sequence). CDR3 amino acids: CAWSGRTASAASDTQYF. The CDR3 DNA follows: TGTGCCTGGAGTGGCCGAACGGCTAGCGCAGCGAGTGATACGCAGTATTTT. The full variable domain, completed using reference TRBV30 and TRBJ2-3, is SQTIHQWPATLVQPVGSPLSLECTVEGTSNPNLYWYRQAAGRGLQLLFYSVGIGQISSEVPQNLSASRPQDRQFILSSKKLLLSDSGFYLCAWSGRTASAASDTQYFGPGTRLTVL.

The rearrangement joins TRBV10-2 to TRBJ2-2, with TRBD1 matching over 7 bases. Germline V lookup: CDR1 WSHSY, CDR2 SAAADI. This CDR3 region has 14 residues. J lost 1 base, V lost 7 bases, and 3 bases had no gene match. DNA of the CDR3: TGCGCCAGCATTAGGGGGCGGAACACCGGGGAGCTGTTTTTT. It is translated as CASIRGRNTGELFF.

The chain couples TRBV3-1 (or the pseudogene TRBV3-2) to TRBJ2-1; D is possibly TRBD1 (6 bases). The germline V gene has CDR1 LGHDT and CDR2 YNNKEL (reference sequence). Deletions cut 4 bases from V and 5 bases from J, with 15 bases between. The CDR3 extends over 15 amino acids. In DNA form, the CDR3 reads TGTGCCAGCAGCCGGACAGCAACAGACAACAATGAGCAGTTCTTC. This encodes CASSRTATDNNEQFF.

V is TRBV19 and J is TRBJ2-7, with 9 nucleotides matching TRBD1. The CDR3 totals 16 residues. Germline loops: CDR1 LNHDA, CDR2 SQIVND (reference sequence). V shed 1 base, J shed 0 bases, and the junction held 4 bases outside the gene matches. The CDR3 region has the DNA TGTGCCAGTAGTATAGGGACAGGGGACAACTCCTACGAGCAGTACTTC. Its translation is CASSIGTGDNSYEQYF.

This chain uses TRBV9 with TRBJ2-5, with D tentatively TRBD1 (6 bases). The CDR3 length is 15 residues. Germline V gives CDR1 SGDLS, CDR2 YYNGEE. V lost 1 base and J lost 5, with 15 bases in between. DNA for the CDR3: TGTGCCAGCAGCGTACGGCAGGGGCGGTTTGAGACCCAGTACTTC. Translated, it gives CASSVRQGRFETQYF.

This clone was picked up a small number of times. The chain has TRBV10-3 and TRBJ1-2, with no clear D. Germline CDR1 reads ENHRY; CDR2 reads SYGVKD. CDR3 length equals 12 residues. Trimming removed 10 bases at V and 8 bases at J, with 17 bases between. The CDR3 is CATVFPPGGYTF. The CDR3 DNA reads TGTGCCACCGTCTTTCCTCCGGGGGGCTACACCTTC.

The rearrangement uses TRBV27 and TRBJ2-3, with 8 positions matching TRBD1. V was pared by 6 bases and J by 4 bases, with 9 bases of the junction left unmatched. CDR3 length: 15 residues. CDR1 and CDR2 (germline): MNHEY, SMNVEV (reference sequence). The CDR3 DNA reads TGTGCCAGCAGCCCTACAGGGGGTCCACCAGATACGCAGTATTTT. It specifies CASSPTGGPPDTQYF.

The V call is TRBV18, the J call TRBJ2-1; no clear D. This CDR3 region has 14 residues. Germline lookup yields CDR1 KGHSH and CDR2 LQKENI. V lost 3 bases to trimming and J lost 3 bases, with 9 bases between them. CDR3 sequence reads: CASSPEPGYNEQFF. Written as DNA, the CDR3 is TGTGCCAGCTCACCTGAACCGGGCTACAATGAGCAGTTCTTC.

This chain links TRBV12-3 or TRBV12-4 with TRBJ1-1; D possibly corresponds to TRBD1 (5 bases). The CDR3 has 13 amino acids. Trimming cost V 6 bases and J 2 bases, with 10 bases left between them. The CDR3 DNA is TGTGCCAGCAGGGTCGGGGGAAACACTGAAGCTTTCTTT. The encoded protein is CASRVGGNTEAFF.

CDR3 region: CASSRVGTDTDTQYF. CDR3 nucleotide sequence: TGCGCCAGCAGCCGAGTGGGGACAGACACAGATACGCAGTATTTT. The V and J genes are TRBV4-1 and TRBJ2-3; 7 bases fit TRBD1. This CDR3 has 15 amino acids. The V and J ends lost 4 bases and 2 bases, in that order; junction bases with no gene match: 6. CDR1 and CDR2 (germline): MGHRA, YSYEKL.

This clone came up once. V gene TRBV30 combines with J gene TRBJ1-3; D unresolved. The V and J ends lost 2 bases and 4 bases respectively, with 9 bases between them. This CDR3 has 13 residues. The germline CDR1 and CDR2 sequences are GTSNPN and SVGIG (reference sequence). CDR3 nucleotides: TGTGCCTGGAGTTTCCTCCCCGGAAACACCATATATTTT. Translating gives CAWSFLPGNTIYF.

A single count supports this clone. This CDR3 reads CASSVQGIVTNEQYF. The CDR3 bases are TGCGCCAGCAGTGTACAGGGAATAGTCACAAACGAGCAGTACTTC. This chain connects TRBV4-1 to TRBJ2-7, with D possibly matching TRBD1 (6 bases). The ends were cut back, 6 bases at V and 5 bases at J, with 20 bases in the middle. The CDR3 is made up of 15 amino acids. The V gene's germline CDR1 is MGHRA and CDR2 YSYEKL.

This clone was seen a single time. The chain is built from TRBV5-1 and TRBJ1-1; D unresolved. Between the trimmed V and J ends, which lost 0 bases and 0 bases, there was a span of 9 bases. Germline lookup yields CDR1 SGHRS and CDR2 YFSETQ. The CDR3 length is 15 residues. The CDR3: CASSLGTNMNTEAFF. The CDR3 region has the DNA TGCGCCAGCAGCTTGGGTACAAACATGAACACTGAAGCTTTCTTT. Looking up the rest from reference TRBV5-1 and TRBJ1-1 gives the full variable domain: KAGVTQTPRYLIKTRGQQVTLSCSPISGHRSVSWYQQTPGQGLQFLFEYFSETQRNKGNFPGRFSGRQFSNSRSEMNVSTLELGDSALYLCASSLGTNMNTEAFFGQGTRLTVV.

The chain is built from TRBV29-1 and TRBJ2-7, with 15 positions matching TRBD2. CDR1 is SQVTM and CDR2 is ANQGSEA in the germline V gene. The CDR3 loop spans 14 amino acids. V gave up 4 bases and J gave up 4 bases; unmatched junction bases: 2. Here the CDR3 DNA reads TGCAGCGTTGCCGGGACTAGCGGGGGGTACGAGCAGTACTTC. As protein: CSVAGTSGGYEQYF.

The chain couples TRBV30 to TRBJ1-4, with TRBD1 identical over 11 bases. After removal of 2 bases from V and 7 bases from J, the junction contained 9 bases not matched to a gene. The CDR3 covers 16 residues. The germline V gene has CDR1 GTSNPN and CDR2 SVGIG (reference sequence). The DNA for the CDR3 is TGTGCCTGGAGTCCCGGGACAGGGGGTTCGGGTGAAAAACTGTTTTTT. As protein: CAWSPGTGGSGEKLFF.

This chain uses TRBV2 with TRBJ2-3; D is possibly TRBD2 (5 bases). The CDR3 covers 16 residues. Germline V gene sequence: CDR1 SNHLY, CDR2 FYNNEI. The V end was cut by 5 bases, the J end by 6 bases, with 21 bases between. CDR3 protein: CASSTPSPLVSDTQYF. In DNA, the CDR3 is TGTGCCAGCAGTACACCCTCCCCACTAGTATCGGATACGCAGTATTTT. Drawing the rest from reference TRBV2 and TRBJ2-3, the complete variable domain is EPEVTQTPSHQVTQMGQEVILRCVPISNHLYFYWYRQILGQKVEFLVSFYNNEISEKSEIFDDQFSVERPDGSNFTLKIRSTKLEDSAMYFCASSTPSPLVSDTQYFGPGTRLTVL.

J is TRBJ2-7 and V is TRBV6-2 or TRBV6-3; 7 bases fit TRBD1. Germline V CDR1 and CDR2: MNHEY, SVGEGT. The CDR3 covers 13 residues. J lost 3 bases, V lost 2 bases, and 1 base had no gene match. CDR3 coding DNA: TGTGCCAGCAGTTACCGGGACAGCTACGAGCAGTACTTC. Its protein product is CASSYRDSYEQYF.

This chain uses TRBV19 with TRBJ1-1; TRBD1 matches at 9 bases. V shed 5 bases, J shed 2 bases, and the junction held 6 bases outside the gene matches. CDR3 length: 15 amino acids. CDR1 and CDR2 from the germline V gene are LNHDA and SQIVND (reference sequence). In nucleotides, the CDR3 is TGTGCCAGTAGTCCGACAGGGGGGATAAACACTGAAGCTTTCTTT. It codes for CASSPTGGINTEAFF.

The chain employs TRBV11-2 and TRBJ1-5; D might be TRBD1 (5 bases). This CDR3 has 15 amino acids. V was trimmed by 5 bases and J by 7 bases, leaving 18 bases between them. CDR1 is SGHAT, CDR2 FQNNGV, per germline. In DNA form, the CDR3 reads TGTGCCAGCAGCCGTCTTGGGGGGGGAGTCCAGCCCCAGCATTTT. This encodes CASSRLGGGVQPQHF.

The chain employs TRBV19 and TRBJ1-1; D may be TRBD1 (5 bases). CDR3 length equals 15 residues. Trimming pared 1 base from V and 0 bases from J, leaving 9 bases between. CDR1 and CDR2 (germline): LNHDA, SQIVND (reference sequence). Here the CDR3 DNA reads TGTGCCAGTAGTATAGGGGGCAGCATGAACACTGAAGCTTTCTTT. Translating it yields CASSIGGSMNTEAFF.

About this clone itself: Other DNA sequences in this specimen translate into the identical CDR3. The V call is TRBV19, the J call TRBJ1-5; a possible D gene is TRBD1 (5 bases). The CDR3 length is 13 residues. The V end was cut by 1 base, the J end by 5 bases, with 6 bases between. Germline-derived CDR1 and CDR2 are LNHDA and SQIVND (reference sequence). DNA for the CDR3: TGTGCCAGTAGTATAGGGACATATCAGCCCCAGCATTTT. Amino acid sequence: CASSIGTYQPQHF.

The chain links TRBV5-1 to TRBJ1-2; weak D call: TRBD1 (6 bases). Trimming took 0 bases from V and 4 from J, leaving 10 bases between them. Germline V gene data show CDR1 as SGHRS and CDR2 as YFSETQ. This CDR3 contains 14 residues. CDR3 DNA: TGCGCCAGCAGCTTGGCCCAGGGGACCTATGGCTACACCTTC. Protein: CASSLAQGTYGYTF.

V gene TRBV9 combines with J gene TRBJ1-3; D not certain. The CDR3 sequence is 15 residues long. With 0 bases removed from V and 4 bases from J, the gap between germline ends came to 11 bases. CDR1 and CDR2 from the germline V gene are SGDLS and YYNGEE. The CDR3 nucleotides read TGTGCCAGCAGCGTAGTTCCCCGTGAGGGAAACACCATATATTTT. It codes for CASSVVPREGNTIYF.

The V gene is TRBV5-4, the J gene TRBJ2-1, with D possibly TRBD2 on 6 matching bases. Per the germline V gene, CDR1 is SGHNT and CDR2 is YYREEE (reference sequence). This CDR3 is built from 16 residues. Trimming removed 3 bases from V and 5 bases from J, with 18 bases in between. CDR3 DNA: TGTGCCAGCAGCTCAGCTCGTGTAGCGGACAACAATGAGCAGTTCTTC. Translation gives CASSSARVADNNEQFF.

The chain couples TRBV5-4 to TRBJ2-7; 10 bases line up with TRBD1. The V segment lost 5 bases and the J segment 3 bases; nucleotides outside the gene matches: 2. This CDR3 is 13 amino acids long. Germline lookup yields CDR1 SGHNT and CDR2 YYREEE (reference sequence). The CDR3 spells CASSWTGGYEQYF. For the CDR3, the DNA is TGTGCCAGCAGTTGGACAGGGGGCTACGAGCAGTACTTC.

The chain has TRBV4-2 and TRBJ1-3; D is undetermined. The V gene's germline CDR1 is LGHNA and CDR2 YNFKEQ. V lost 0 bases and J 0 bases, leaving 12 bases between the germline ends. This CDR3 spans 17 amino acids. CDR3 nucleotide sequence: TGTGCCAGCAGCCAAGATCGTAACAGAGCCTCTGGAAACACCATATATTTT. This codes for CASSQDRNRASGNTIYF.